This T cell receptor (beta chain) stems from a study of control samples from healthy donors and cancer patients. This table comes from immunoSEQ multiplex PCR, and its TCRdb copy is limited to in-frame clones, with some not included. The table lists roughly 100,000 clones, around four fifths of them singletons. This TCR was sampled from a woman aged 45 to 65 in good health. What was sequenced was blood.

CDR3 nucleotide sequence: TGTGCCAGCAGTCCCATCGCAGGGGTGGACACTGAAGCTTTCTTT. It codes for CASSPIAGVDTEAFF. The V gene is TRBV6-4, the J gene TRBJ1-1; TRBD1 might be the D (6 bases). V dropped 5 bases and J dropped 3 bases, with 16 bases sitting between them. The CDR3 is 15 residues long. Germline V gene data show CDR1 as MRHNA and CDR2 as SNTAGT.